The 27 T cell receptor beta chains below were found in one sample sequenced in a study of CXCR3-negative and CXCR3-positive naive CD8 T cells. All TRB cDNA libraries came from 5' RACE performed with UMI labels. With the 5' RACE reads reprocessed, TCRdb shows one record per CDR3 protein and no DNA. This sample's clone table lists fewer than 95,000 distinct CDR3 sequences. The sequencing sample was made of naive CXCR3- CD8+ T cells from blood. The subset denotes: CD45RO-CCR7+CD27+CD95- naive CD8+ T cells lacking CXCR3 (TNR3-). All receptors derive from a human donor in good health. Some clones in this sample may be carry-over from other donors' samples.

This chain joins TRBV4-3 and TRBJ2-5. The CDR3 loop spans 15 amino acids. The germline V gene encodes CDR1 LGHNA and CDR2 YSLEER. The CDR3 region is CASSQEWSYQETQYF.

This sequence joins TRBV7-3 and TRBJ2-1; TCRdb names TRBD2, which stays unverified in the absence of DNA. The CDR3 sequence is 16 residues long. Per germline, CDR1 SGHTA and CDR2 FQGTGA. Here the CDR3 reads CASSPSLMTSYNEQFF.

The rearrangement joins TRBV28 to TRBJ2-1; TCRdb's assignment of TRBD1 cannot be checked, as there is no DNA. The germline V gene encodes CDR1 MDHEN and CDR2 SYDVKM. The CDR3 consists of 12 residues. The CDR3 here is CATRQDYNEQFF. The variable domain in full, with the rest retrieved from reference TRBV28 and TRBJ2-1, is DVKVTQSSRYLVKRTGEKVFLECVQDMDHENMFWYRQDPGLGLRLIYFSYDVKMKEKGDIPEGYSVSREKKERFSLILESASTNQTSMYLCATRQDYNEQFFGPGTRLTVL.

The chain links TRBV21-1 to TRBJ2-1. TRBV21-1 is labeled a pseudogene. The CDR3 covers 17 residues. The CDR3 protein is CASSKRTQANSYNEQFF.

This chain joins TRBV21-1 and TRBJ2-2; the D call from TCRdb, TRBD1, cannot be confirmed without DNA. TRBV21-1 is reported as a pseudogene. The CDR3 has 16 amino acids. The CDR3: CASSKGADTGAGELFF.

This chain uses TRBV7-9 with TRBJ1-1. The CDR3 runs to 15 residues. In germline, CDR1 is SEHNR, CDR2 FQNEAQ (reference sequence). This CDR3 is CASSLSGDLNTEAFF.

CDR3 in amino acids: CASSYSFMGTGDDQPQHF. V is TRBV6-6 and J is TRBJ1-5; TCRdb lists TRBD1, though no DNA is available to test this call. This CDR3 is 18 amino acids long. Germline V CDR1 and CDR2: MNHNY, SVGAGI (reference sequence).

The chain links TRBV29-1 to TRBJ2-1. The CDR3 spans 11 residues. Germline loops: CDR1 SQVTM, CDR2 ANQGSEA. CDR3 amino acids: CSVGSHNEQFF.

This chain's CDR3 is CASSLPGPSSYNEQFF. This chain links TRBV5-6 with TRBJ2-1; the D call of TRBD2 rests on TCRdb alone, since no DNA is present to check it. The length of the CDR3 is 16 residues. The V gene's germline CDR1 is SGHDT and CDR2 YYEEEE.

The chain is built from TRBV28 and TRBJ2-3; TCRdb outputs TRBD1, but without DNA this stays unchecked. Germline V gene sequence: CDR1 MDHEN, CDR2 SYDVKM. This CDR3 comprises 21 residues. The CDR3 reads CASSGLIGTDLYTSSTDTQYF.

This chain uses TRBV15 with TRBJ2-2. The CDR3 is made up of 14 amino acids. Germline CDR1 reads LNHNV; CDR2 reads YYDKDF (reference sequence). CDR3: CATSRVADTGELFF.

The chain is built from TRBV7-3 and TRBJ2-3; the D call from TCRdb, TRBD2, cannot be confirmed without DNA. This CDR3 region has 15 residues. CDR1 is SGHTA and CDR2 is FQGTGA in the germline V gene. CDR3 region: CASSAAGGPGDTQYF.

This rearrangement joins TRBV28 to TRBJ1-2; checking the TCRdb D call of TRBD1 is not possible without DNA. This CDR3 is 15 amino acids long. In germline, CDR1 is MDHEN, CDR2 SYDVKM. This CDR3 reads CASSQHGTGNYGYTF.

The rearrangement joins TRBV4-1 to TRBJ2-7; the TRBD1 assignment by TCRdb is unverifiable without DNA. Per germline, CDR1 MGHRA and CDR2 YSYEKL. This CDR3 comprises 15 residues. The CDR3 spells CASSQDRGVRREQYF.

This chain uses TRBV4-2 with TRBJ1-1; there is no DNA to check the TCRdb D call of TRBD1. CDR3 size: 14 residues. Germline V CDR1 and CDR2: LGHNA, YNFKEQ. CDR3 sequence reads: CASSLRTGDTEAFF.

The J gene is TRBJ2-1, the V gene TRBV7-9. The CDR3 length is 12 residues. CDR1 SEHNR and CDR2 FQNEAQ come from the germline V gene (reference sequence). This CDR3 reads CASSFGYNEQFF.

This sequence joins TRBV30 and TRBJ1-1; lacking DNA, the TRBD1 call made by TCRdb goes unchecked. Looked up from germline, CDR1 is GTSNPN and CDR2 is SVGIG (reference sequence). The CDR3 has 14 amino acids. The CDR3 protein is CAWSTGTGDTEAFF.

The CDR3 spells CSVEGLYTDTQYF. This sequence joins TRBV29-1 and TRBJ2-3; TCRdb calls TRBD2, which cannot be checked without DNA. The length of the CDR3 is 13 residues. Germline V gene sequence: CDR1 SQVTM, CDR2 ANQGSEA.

The chain links TRBV29-1 to TRBJ2-1; TCRdb lists TRBD2, though no DNA is available to test this call. The germline V gene encodes CDR1 SQVTM and CDR2 ANQGSEA. The CDR3 has 11 amino acids. The chain's CDR3 is CSVRGEREQFF.

The V and J genes are TRBV7-6 and TRBJ2-7; TCRdb indicates TRBD1, and absent DNA this call remains unverified. The CDR3 extends over 13 amino acids. Per germline, CDR1 SGHVS and CDR2 FNYEAQ. CDR3 sequence reads: CASSPTGDSEQYF.

The chain is built from TRBV9 and TRBJ2-1; absent DNA, TCRdb's TRBD1 call cannot be checked. This CDR3 spans 14 amino acids. Germline-derived CDR1 and CDR2 are SGDLS and YYNGEE. CDR3 amino acids: CASSVGADTDEQFF.

The chain's CDR3 is CASSEYREPDTQYF. V usage is TRBV25-1 and J usage is TRBJ2-3. The CDR3 sequence is 14 residues long. Germline lookup yields CDR1 MGHDK and CDR2 SYGVNS.

V gene TRBV28 combines with J gene TRBJ2-7. Germline CDR1 reads MDHEN; CDR2 reads SYDVKM. The CDR3 is 13 amino acids. The CDR3 reads CASSFLRGYEQYF.

The chain is built from TRBV27 and TRBJ2-1. The CDR3 covers 14 residues. Germline lookup yields CDR1 MNHEY and CDR2 SMNVEV (reference sequence). The CDR3 sequence is CASSYKSGHNEQFF.

The chain couples TRBV28 to TRBJ2-5; the TRBD1 assignment by TCRdb is unverifiable without DNA. The CDR3 is made up of 16 amino acids. Germline CDR1 is MDHEN and CDR2 is SYDVKM. CDR3 loop: CASSFTEGGVWETQYF.

The chain links TRBV27 to TRBJ2-7; TCRdb's D call of TRBD1 is untestable without DNA. From germline, CDR1 is MNHEY and CDR2 SMNVEV (reference sequence). The CDR3 covers 14 residues. This CDR3 reads CASSLGDGSYEQYF.

The rearrangement uses TRBV11-2 and TRBJ2-7; as DNA is missing, the TRBD2 call by TCRdb cannot be tested. The germline V gene has CDR1 SGHAT and CDR2 FQNNGV. This CDR3 has 14 residues. The CDR3 protein is CASSFGTTLYEQYF.